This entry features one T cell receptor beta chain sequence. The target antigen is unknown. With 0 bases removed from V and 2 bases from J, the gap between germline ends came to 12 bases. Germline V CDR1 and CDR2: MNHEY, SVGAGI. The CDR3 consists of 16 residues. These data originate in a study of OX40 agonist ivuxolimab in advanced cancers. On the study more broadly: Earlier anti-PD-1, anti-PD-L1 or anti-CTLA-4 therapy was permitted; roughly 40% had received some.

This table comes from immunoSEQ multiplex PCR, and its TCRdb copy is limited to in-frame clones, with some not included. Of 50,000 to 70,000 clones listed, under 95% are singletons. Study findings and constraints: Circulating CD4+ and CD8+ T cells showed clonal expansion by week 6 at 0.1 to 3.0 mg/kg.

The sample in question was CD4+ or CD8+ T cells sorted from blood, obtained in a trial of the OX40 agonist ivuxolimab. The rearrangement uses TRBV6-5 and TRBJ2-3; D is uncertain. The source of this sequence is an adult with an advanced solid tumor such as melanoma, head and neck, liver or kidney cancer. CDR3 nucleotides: TGTGCCAGCAGTTACTCGTGGGCAGAACCCACAGATACGCAGTATTTT. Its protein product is CASSYSWAEPTDTQYF.